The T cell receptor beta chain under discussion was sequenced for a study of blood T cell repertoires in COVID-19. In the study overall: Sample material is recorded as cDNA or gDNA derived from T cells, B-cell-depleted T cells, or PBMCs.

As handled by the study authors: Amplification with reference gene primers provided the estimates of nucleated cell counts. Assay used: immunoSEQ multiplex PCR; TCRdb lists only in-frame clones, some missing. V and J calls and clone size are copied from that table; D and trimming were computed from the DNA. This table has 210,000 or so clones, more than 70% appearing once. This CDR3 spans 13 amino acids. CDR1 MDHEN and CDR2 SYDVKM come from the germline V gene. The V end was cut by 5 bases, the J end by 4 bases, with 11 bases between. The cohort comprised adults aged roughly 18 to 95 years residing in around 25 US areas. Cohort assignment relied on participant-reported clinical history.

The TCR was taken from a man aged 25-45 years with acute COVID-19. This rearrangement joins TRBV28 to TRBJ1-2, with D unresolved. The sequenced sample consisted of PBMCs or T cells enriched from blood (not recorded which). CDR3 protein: CASSLLLSYGYTF. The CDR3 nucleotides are TGTGCCAGCAGTCTTTTGTTGAGCTATGGCTACACCTTC.